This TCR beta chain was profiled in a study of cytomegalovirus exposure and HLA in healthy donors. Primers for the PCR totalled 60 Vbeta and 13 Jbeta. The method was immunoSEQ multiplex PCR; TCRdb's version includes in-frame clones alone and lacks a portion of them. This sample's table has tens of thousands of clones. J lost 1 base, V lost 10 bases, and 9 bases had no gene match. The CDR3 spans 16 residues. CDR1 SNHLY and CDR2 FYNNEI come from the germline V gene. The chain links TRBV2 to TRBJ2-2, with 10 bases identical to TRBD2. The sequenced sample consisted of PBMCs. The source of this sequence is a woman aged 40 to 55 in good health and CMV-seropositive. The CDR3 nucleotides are TGTGCCACGGGACTAGCGCAATCTCGGAACACCGGGGAGCTGTTTTTT. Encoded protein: CATGLAQSRNTGELFF.